This TCR beta chain was sequenced during a study of shared clonotypes between healthy human individuals. Overall study findings and caveats: Non-shared clonotypes were found to have lower generation probabilities than the clonotypes that were shared by all four of the sorted-subset donors. Shared across four donors were around 5% of the naive CD4 clonotypes.

The CDR3 runs 14 residues. With 0 bases removed from V and 2 bases from J, the gap between germline ends came to 5 bases. The germline V gene encodes CDR1 MNHNY and CDR2 SVGAGI (reference sequence). Turning to this clone: Antigen: not known.

Terminally differentiated effector memory CD45RA+ cells were excluded from the naive CD8 cells, which were CD45RO-negative and positively selected for CCR7. In the source study's methods: Filtering differed since immunoSEQ provided only junctions, with no quality scores. The data were produced by immunoSEQ multiplex PCR, yet TCRdb's version contains in-frame clones alone and is incomplete. That table furnishes V, J and clone size, whereas the DNA furnished D and trimming. The sample has 800,000 to 950,000 clones, approximately 97% seen once; the top ten hold about 0.25%. The TCR originated in a man in his thirties or forties in good health. V and J are TRBV6-6 and TRBJ2-1; D may be TRBD1 (5 bases). The sequenced sample was naive CD8+ T cells sorted from blood. The CDR3 region is CASSYSGPYNEQFF. DNA of the CDR3: TGTGCCAGCAGTTACTCGGGGCCCTACAATGAGCAGTTCTTC.